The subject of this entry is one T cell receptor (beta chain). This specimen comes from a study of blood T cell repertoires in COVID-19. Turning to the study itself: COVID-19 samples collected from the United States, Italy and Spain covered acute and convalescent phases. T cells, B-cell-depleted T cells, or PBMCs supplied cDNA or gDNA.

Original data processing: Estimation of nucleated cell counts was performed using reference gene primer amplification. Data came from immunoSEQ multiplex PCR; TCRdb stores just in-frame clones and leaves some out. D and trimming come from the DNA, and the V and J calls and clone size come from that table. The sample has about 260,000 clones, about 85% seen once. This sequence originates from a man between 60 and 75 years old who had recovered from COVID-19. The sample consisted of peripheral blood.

CDR3 sequence reads: CASSEALRGGRYF. DNA of the CDR3: TGTGCCAGCAGTGAAGCCCTGCGGGGGGGACGGTATTTT. This chain links TRBV6-1 with TRBJ2-3; 9 bases line up with TRBD2. There are 13 residues in the CDR3. Unmatched junction bases numbered 6, after V lost 0 bases and J lost 14 bases. Germline V lookup: CDR1 MNHNS, CDR2 SASEGT.